What follows are 8 T cell receptor beta chains derived from one specimen sequenced in a study of T cell responses to AZD1222 COVID-19 vaccine. Only in-frame clones appear in the TCRdb table, and some are missing; sequencing was by immunoSEQ multiplex PCR. The sample carries 120,000 or so clones, nearly 90% recorded once. The sequencing here drew on peripheral blood, taken on day 0 of AZD1222 vaccination. The receptors originated from an adult in good health.

This chain uses TRBV7-8 with TRBJ2-5; TRBD2 matches at 9 bases. V lost 4 bases and J lost 5; bases outside the gene matches: 8. Germline V CDR1 and CDR2: SGHVS, FQNEAQ. This CDR3 is built from 15 residues. The CDR3 spells CASSSLAGGVETQYF. CDR3 DNA: TGTGCCAGCAGCTCCCTTGCGGGGGGGGTCGAGACCCAGTACTTC.

V and J are TRBV15 and TRBJ2-3, with D possibly matching TRBD2 (5 bases). V lost 0 bases to trimming and J lost 6 bases, with 13 bases between them. Germline V CDR1 and CDR2: LNHNV, YYDKDF (reference sequence). The CDR3 loop spans 15 amino acids. The CDR3: CATSRDPGLADTQYF. The CDR3, as DNA: TGTGCCACCAGCAGAGACCCCGGCCTAGCTGATACGCAGTATTTT.

V and J are TRBV9 and TRBJ2-7; a weak D match, TRBD1 (6 bases). Per germline, CDR1 SGDLS and CDR2 YYNGEE. The CDR3 runs to 14 residues. V was pared by 0 bases and J by 6 bases, with 13 bases between. This CDR3 reads CASSVDRDPVEQYF. Written as DNA, the CDR3 is TGTGCCAGCAGCGTAGACAGGGATCCTGTCGAGCAGTACTTC. Based on the CDR3 plus reference TRBV9 and TRBJ2-7, the full variable domain is DSGVTQTPKHLITATGQRVTLRCSPRSGDLSVYWYQQSLDQGLQFLIQYYNGEERAKGNILERFSAQQFPDLHSELNLSSLELGDSALYFCASSVDRDPVEQYFGPGTRLTVT.

The gene calls are TRBV4-1 and TRBJ1-4; 7 positions match TRBD1. The CDR3 contains 16 residues. After removal of 4 bases from V and 0 bases from J, the junction contained 5 bases not matched to a gene. Germline-derived CDR1 and CDR2 are MGHRA and YSYEKL. The CDR3 here is CASSPGQLATNEKLFF. The CDR3 bases are TGCGCCAGCAGCCCGGGACAGCTTGCAACTAATGAAAAACTGTTTTTT.

This chain connects TRBV19 to TRBJ1-3, with 7 bases lining up with TRBD1. Trimming at V came to 5 bases and at J to 0 bases, leaving 7 bases not matched to a gene. The CDR3 extends over 16 amino acids. Germline values: CDR1 LNHDA, CDR2 SQIVND (reference sequence). CDR3 coding DNA: TGTGCCAGTAGTCCCAGGGACAGTTACTCTGGAAACACCATATATTTT. Amino acids: CASSPRDSYSGNTIYF.

V and J are TRBV6-2 or TRBV6-3 and TRBJ2-3; 9 positions match TRBD1. This CDR3 spans 16 amino acids. In germline, CDR1 is MNHEY, CDR2 SVGEGT. V dropped 6 bases and J dropped 1; count of bases not matched to a gene: 8. The CDR3 coding sequence is TGTGCCAGCAGCGACACAGGGGGCTTTGGCACAGATACGCAGTATTTT. Translating gives CASSDTGGFGTDTQYF.

The chain carries TRBV7-7 and TRBJ2-1, with 11 bases matching TRBD2. From germline, CDR1 is SSHAT and CDR2 FNYEAQ (reference sequence). This CDR3 has 15 amino acids. J was trimmed by 6 bases and V by 4 bases; bases with no gene match: 5. The CDR3 region is CASSSGLAGSNEQFF. The CDR3 DNA follows: TGTGCCAGCAGCTCCGGACTAGCGGGCAGCAATGAGCAGTTCTTC.

This chain uses TRBV28 with TRBJ2-7, with 10 bases lining up with TRBD1. V was pared by 8 bases and J by 6 bases, with 10 bases of the junction left unmatched. This CDR3 is built from 14 residues. The germline V gene encodes CDR1 MDHEN and CDR2 SYDVKM. The CDR3 here is CASWGTGEGAEQYF. The CDR3 DNA follows: TGTGCCAGCTGGGGGACAGGGGAGGGGGCCGAGCAGTACTTC.